This TCR beta chain stems from a study of cytomegalovirus exposure and HLA in healthy donors. About the study: Membership in the Caucasian-associated ancestry cluster was found for 75% to 90% of about 430 genotyped donors. Study-level points and caveats: Of the V segments, some could not be distinguished, including TRBV6-2 and TRBV6-3, and were excluded. Reports indicate that TCR beta sequences accurately predicted the HLA-A and HLA-B alleles of most subjects. Overall, 164 TCR beta chains were annotated as cytomegalovirus-associated.

In regard to this clone: The antigen is not known.

The CDR3 totals 16 residues. Trimming took 4 bases from V and 0 from J, leaving 16 bases between them. Germline values: CDR1 SGHRS, CDR2 YFSETQ. Primers: 60 Vbeta forward and 13 Jbeta reverse. Produced via immunoSEQ multiplex PCR; TCRdb's table is partial and in-frame only. The table shows 120,000 to 150,000 clones, with roughly 70% occurring only once. V is TRBV5-1 and J is TRBJ1-1; TRBD1 is a possible D gene (5 bases). Specimen: PBMCs. This TCR came from a man aged 55 to 69 in good health and CMV-seronegative. CDR3 protein: CASSRVPRVLNTEAFF. CDR3 bases: TGCGCCAGCAGCCGGGTCCCCAGGGTCCTGAACACTGAAGCTTTCTTT.